Shown below are 26 T cell receptor beta chains from a single sample sequenced in a study of blood T cells in healthy people across ages. The second PCR ran roughly 7 to 12 cycles with a sample-barcoded 5' primer and J-beta primers. TCRdb fed the 5' RACE reads into MiXCR, producing one record per CDR3 protein. The data show under 2 million distinct CDR3 sequences, about 35% seen once. Sequencing was done on a sample of blood. The receptors here all came from a woman in her twenties or thirties in good health.

The chain combines TRBV20-1 with TRBJ1-6, with no clear D. This CDR3 comprises 12 residues. Germline V gene sequence: CDR1 DFQATT, CDR2 SNEGSKA (reference sequence). V was trimmed by 5 bases and J by 10 bases, leaving 12 bases between them. The DNA of the CDR3 is TGCAGTGCTCAGTCGTTGGGGTCACCCCTCCACTTT. Protein product: CSAQSLGSPLHF.

This clonotype was seen only a few times. Germline and junction disagree at one end, which may indicate a read error. J is TRBJ2-7 and V is TRBV4-1, with 7 bases aligning to TRBD1. The CDR3 has 16 residues. Germline V CDR1 and CDR2: MGHRA, YSYEKL. The CDR3 nucleotides are TGCGCCAGCAGCCAAGAGGTGACAGGGTTCTCCCACGAGCAGTACTTC. Its protein product is CASSQEVTGFSHEQYF.

This clonotype was found once. The genes are TRBV6-2 or TRBV6-3 and TRBJ2-6; a possible D gene is TRBD2 (5 bases). V was cut by 3 bases and J by 4 bases, with 13 bases left in between. The V gene's germline CDR1 is MNHEY and CDR2 SVGEGT. This CDR3 has 16 residues. CDR3 region: CASSYWMGRGANVLTF. CDR3 nucleotides: TGTGCCAGCAGTTATTGGATGGGGAGAGGGGCCAACGTCCTGACTTTC.

This clonotype came up a few times. The chain has TRBV4-1 and TRBJ2-1; 9 bases align to TRBD1. The CDR3 extends over 16 amino acids. Germline CDR1 reads MGHRA; CDR2 reads YSYEKL. Losses at the gene ends were 2 bases for V and 9 bases for J; bases not matched to a gene: 11. The CDR3 DNA sequence: TGCGCCAGCAGCCAAATCCGGGACAGGGTGGGGGGTGAGCAGTTCTTC. It specifies CASSQIRDRVGGEQFF.

The V and J genes are TRBV5-1 and TRBJ2-1; tentative D call: TRBD1 (5 bases). Trimming stripped 4 bases from V and 4 bases from J, with 15 bases between. CDR3 length: 15 amino acids. Per the germline V gene, CDR1 is SGHRS and CDR2 is YFSETQ. The CDR3 nucleotides read TGCGCCAGCAGCCCCCATTGGGGCGTGTACAATGAGCAGTTCTTC. Amino acid sequence: CASSPHWGVYNEQFF.

This clonotype has a count of ten or more. The chain joins TRBV5-1 to TRBJ2-2; D unresolved. The CDR3 totals 15 residues. Germline V gives CDR1 SGHRS, CDR2 YFSETQ. V gave up 0 bases and J gave up 2 bases, with 8 bases separating them. CDR3 in DNA: TGCGCCAGCAGCTTGGGCGGCGCCAACACCGGGGAGCTGTTTTTT. Amino acids: CASSLGGANTGELFF.

The table lists this clonotype with a few counts. The junction shows a germline mismatch at one end, possibly a read error. The chain has TRBV29-1 and TRBJ1-4; D unresolved. From germline, CDR1 is SQVTM and CDR2 ANQGSEA. This CDR3 region has 15 residues. DNA for the CDR3: TGCAGCGTTGACGGGTGGGCAGAGAATAATGAAAAACGGTTTTTT. As protein: CSVDGWAENNEKRFF.

This clonotype was detected only a few times. This rearrangement joins TRBV4-2 to TRBJ2-7; perhaps TRBD1 as D (5 bases). The V and J ends lost 0 bases and 3 bases respectively, with 18 bases between them. Germline V gene lookup returns CDR1 LGHNA and CDR2 YNFKEQ. The CDR3 is 17 amino acids. The CDR3, as DNA: TGTGCCAGCAGCCAAGATTGGCAGGGCCATCAATTCTACGAGCAGTACTTC. Its translation: CASSQDWQGHQFYEQYF.

This clonotype was detected a few times. The chain is built from TRBV12-3 or TRBV12-4 and TRBJ1-6, with D tentatively TRBD1 (5 bases). The CDR3 runs 15 residues. The V end lost 2 bases, the J end lost 6 bases, and 11 bases lay between the germline ends. The CDR3: CASSLRGRSNSPLHF. The CDR3 DNA sequence: TGTGCCAGCAGTTTAAGGGGACGGTCTAATTCACCCCTCCACTTT.

This clonotype was observed a few times. The V gene is TRBV29-1, the J gene TRBJ2-5, with 8 bases aligning to TRBD2. CDR1 and CDR2 (germline): SQVTM, ANQGSEA. The CDR3 is made up of 13 amino acids. The junction had 3 bases not matched to a gene; V was cut back by 4 bases and J by 2 bases. The CDR3 DNA reads TGCAGCGTTGGCACGGGGGGGCAAGAGACCCAGTACTTC. The encoded protein is CSVGTGGQETQYF.

The gene calls are TRBV9 and TRBJ2-1, with D unclear. V gave up 0 bases and J gave up 12 bases, with 19 bases separating them. The CDR3 has 15 residues. The V gene's germline CDR1 is SGDLS and CDR2 YYNGEE. The CDR3 DNA sequence: TGTGCCAGCAGCGTAGCCCCGAACGGTCCGGTGGGGCAGTTCTTC. Its translation: CASSVAPNGPVGQFF.

This clonotype is medium-sized. The V and J genes are TRBV12-3 or TRBV12-4 and TRBJ2-7; possibly TRBD2 for D (5 bases). The CDR3 has 13 amino acids. V was shortened by 6 bases and J by 4 bases, with 13 bases between the two germline ends. The CDR3 reads CASRYGVGYEQYF. The CDR3 region has the DNA TGTGCCAGCAGATACGGGGTTGGGTACGAGCAGTACTTC.

The chain has TRBV20-1 and TRBJ1-1; 9 positions match TRBD1. V shed 1 base, J shed 2 bases, and the junction held 17 bases outside the gene matches. Germline V CDR1 and CDR2: DFQATT, SNEGSKA (reference sequence). CDR3 length equals 19 residues. This chain's CDR3 is CSARGPGQGIFTVNTEAFF. The CDR3 region has the DNA TGCAGTGCTAGAGGTCCGGGACAGGGAATATTTACGGTAAACACTGAAGCTTTCTTT.

This chain joins TRBV5-6 and TRBJ2-2; possibly TRBD1 for D (5 bases). The CDR3 runs to 15 residues. V lost 7 bases, J lost 1 base, and 14 bases lay in between. Looked up from germline, CDR1 is SGHDT and CDR2 is YYEEEE. The CDR3 coding sequence is TGTGCCAGCTTCTTGGGGCAGGGGAACACCGGGGAGCTGTTTTTT. Translated: CASFLGQGNTGELFF. The full variable domain, completed using reference TRBV5-6 and TRBJ2-2, is DAGVTQSPTHLIKTRGQQVTLRCSPKSGHDTVSWYQQALGQGPQFIFQYYEEEERQRGNFPDRFSGHQFPNYSSELNVNALLLGDSALYLCASFLGQGNTGELFFGEGSRLTVL.

J is TRBJ1-5 and V is TRBV29-1; D gene uncertain. Germline lookup yields CDR1 SQVTM and CDR2 ANQGSEA. The CDR3 has 14 amino acids. V gave up 4 bases and J gave up 8 bases, with 18 bases separating them. The CDR3 bases are TGCAGCGTTGCCACTAACACCGCCGGCGAGCCCCAGCATTTT. Protein sequence: CSVATNTAGEPQHF.

This clonotype has a handful of counts. J is TRBJ1-6 and V is TRBV6-1; 9 bases line up with TRBD1. CDR3 length equals 16 residues. Germline V gives CDR1 MNHNS, CDR2 SASEGT. With V trimmed by 10 bases and J by 10 bases, 17 bases remained unmatched. CDR3 in DNA: TGTGCCATCGACACTCGAACCGGGACAGGGCGATCACCCCTCCACTTT. Residues: CAIDTRTGTGRSPLHF.

Only a few counts were recorded for this clonotype. The J gene is TRBJ2-1, the V gene TRBV20-1; a weak D match, TRBD2 (7 bases). V gave up 5 bases and J gave up 5 bases, with 22 bases separating them. Germline CDR1 and CDR2: DFQATT and SNEGSKA (reference sequence). CDR3 length: 16 residues. CDR3 sequence: CSAPSGGGWGNNEQFF. Here the CDR3 DNA reads TGCAGTGCTCCGAGTGGGGGGGGCTGGGGGAACAATGAGCAGTTCTTC.

This chain connects TRBV12-3 or TRBV12-4 to TRBJ2-2; 12 nucleotides match TRBD1. V shed 5 bases and J 7 bases; nucleotides not matched to a gene: 5. This CDR3 is built from 15 residues. Here the CDR3 DNA reads TGTGCCAGCAGTGGGGACAGGGGGCCTAGCGGGGAGCTGTTTTTT. Protein product: CASSGDRGPSGELFF.

V gene TRBV5-1 combines with J gene TRBJ2-7; 7 nucleotides match TRBD1. The V gene end was trimmed by 4 bases and the J gene end by 2 bases; junction bases not matched to a gene: 12. The CDR3 loop spans 16 amino acids. CDR1 SGHRS and CDR2 YFSETQ come from the germline V gene. The CDR3 loop is CASSLNRGQLPYEQYF. Written as DNA, the CDR3 is TGCGCCAGCAGCCTAAACAGGGGACAACTTCCCTACGAGCAGTACTTC. Filled out from reference TRBV5-1 and TRBJ2-7, the complete variable domain reads KAGVTQTPRYLIKTRGQQVTLSCSPISGHRSVSWYQQTPGQGLQFLFEYFSETQRNKGNFPGRFSGRQFSNSRSEMNVSTLELGDSALYLCASSLNRGQLPYEQYFGPGTRLTVT.

For the CDR3, the DNA is TGTGCCAGCAGCCGGCGGGTGCGGGGGAACACTGAAGCTTTCTTT. Residues: CASSRRVRGNTEAFF. This chain connects TRBV12-3 or TRBV12-4 to TRBJ1-1; no definite D call. The CDR3 sequence is 15 residues long. Trimming stripped 6 bases from V and 1 base from J, with 15 bases between.

The sample holds many counts of this clonotype. The CDR3 DNA is TGTGCCAGCAGCTGGGACAGCTACGAGCAGTACTTC. Encoded protein: CASSWDSYEQYF. This chain joins TRBV7-9 and TRBJ2-7, with 7 bases aligning to TRBD1. With 4 bases clipped from V and 3 bases from J, the junction kept 0 bases outside the gene matches. The CDR3 has 12 residues. The V gene's germline CDR1 is SEHNR and CDR2 FQNEAQ (reference sequence).

V and J are TRBV4-1 and TRBJ1-5, with D uncertain. The V gene lost 0 bases and the J gene lost 1 base, with 13 bases spanning the gap. Per germline, CDR1 MGHRA and CDR2 YSYEKL. This CDR3 region has 17 residues. The CDR3 loop is CASSQDFTWKSNQPQHF. The DNA of the CDR3 is TGCGCCAGCAGCCAAGATTTCACTTGGAAGAGCAATCAGCCCCAGCATTTT.

This clonotype showed up just once. This rearrangement joins TRBV5-1 to TRBJ2-3, with TRBD1 matching over 8 bases. V gave up 4 bases and J gave up 5 bases; unmatched junction bases: 6. The CDR3 has 14 amino acids. Germline V gene sequence: CDR1 SGHRS, CDR2 YFSETQ. The CDR3 is CASSNGQGEDTQYF. The CDR3, as DNA: TGCGCCAGCAGCAACGGACAGGGCGAAGATACGCAGTATTTT. Complete variable domain (other parts from reference TRBV5-1 and TRBJ2-3): KAGVTQTPRYLIKTRGQQVTLSCSPISGHRSVSWYQQTPGQGLQFLFEYFSETQRNKGNFPGRFSGRQFSNSRSEMNVSTLELGDSALYLCASSNGQGEDTQYFGPGTRLTVL.

The V call is TRBV6-6, the J call TRBJ1-1, with D possibly matching TRBD1 (6 bases). This CDR3 has 15 residues. Trimming removed 6 bases from V and 7 bases from J, with 21 bases in between. CDR1 and CDR2 (germline): MNHNY, SVGAGI (reference sequence). CDR3 DNA sequence: TGTGCCAGCAGCAGGGGACAAACTTCTGGTGATGAAGCTTTCTTT. Protein: CASSRGQTSGDEAFF.

For this clonotype: Compared with germline, one end of the junction differs, possibly owing to a read error. The chain has TRBV6-6 and TRBJ2-7; weak D call: TRBD1 (6 bases). Germline-derived CDR1 and CDR2 are MNHNY and SVGAGI (reference sequence). The CDR3 has 14 residues. The DNA of the CDR3 is TGTACCAGCAGGGGCCCGGTTGAGGGGAGCGAGCAGTACTTC. This translates into CTSRGPVEGSEQYF.

The chain employs TRBV7-8 and TRBJ2-3; no definite D call. Germline values: CDR1 SGHVS, CDR2 FQNEAQ. V lost 5 bases and J 0 bases, leaving 9 bases between the germline ends. The CDR3 contains 14 residues. This CDR3 reads CASSPQASTDTQYF. The CDR3 nucleotides are TGTGCCAGCAGCCCCCAGGCTAGCACAGATACGCAGTATTTT.